One T cell receptor (beta chain) is described in this entry. This clone showed up just a few times. The antigen it binds to is not known. No much larger clone exists at a distance of one base, and base qualities are not known. This entry is derived from a study of T cell responses to AZD1222 COVID-19 vaccine (dated by TCRdb to the early 2020s). With respect to the entire study: AZD1222 recipients whose second dose came at about 4 weeks and those whose second dose came at about 12 weeks were combined into one group, since spike-specific TCR depth and breadth did not differ between the two schedules. A total of 230 to 250 trial participants underwent TCR sequencing, of whom about 200 had received two doses of AZD1222 and about 25 had received two doses of the MenACWY control vaccine. Enrollment into the trials was organized by age into subgroups of 18-55, 56-69 and 70-plus years, and those subgroups contained about 160, 30 and 59 TCR-sequenced participants, respectively. Overall study results and their limits: Participants were mostly white British and included more females than males, and it was suggested by the authors that clonal diversity may have been underestimated. Nearly half of unique spike-specific TCRs reportedly recognized epitopes outside regions mutated in the B.1.351 and B.1.1.7 variants. Only five or six AZD1222 recipients were SARS-CoV-2 seropositive at baseline, limiting conclusions about previously exposed vaccinees. No day 14 peak-response samples were available, so repertoires were characterized only after the peak T cell response. In the small 56-69-year group, the increase in depth fell short of significance, most likely because of low power. A significant rise in spike-specific TCR breadth and depth was observed after two AZD1222 doses relative to day 0 and relative to MenACWY recipients. The vaccine-associated CD4 TCRs covered the entire spike protein, and the dominant responses fell in regions 160-218 and 743-854.

The CDR3 regions of human TCRbeta chains were subjected to immunosequencing. On the authors' methods: TCRs in the repertoires were compared against a reference library of SARS-CoV-2-specific TCRs that had been generated with the MIRA antigen-specificity platform. Breadth meant the fraction of unique TCRs that were SARS-CoV-2-associated, whereas depth meant the fraction of total T cells that were SARS-CoV-2-associated. Each spike-specific TCR was assigned to its reactive spike region and to a CD4 or CD8 class using the MIRA data. Log10-transformed breadth and depth values were compared by one-way ANOVA with Sidak's multiple comparisons tests. TCRdb retrieved this table from immuneACCESS and kept in-frame rearrangements only. Not all clones are present; in checked studies, unresolved V genes account for under half, and no reason is known for the remainder. V, J and clone size reflect that table, while D and trimming were determined from the DNA. The sample contains about 73,000 clones, around 89% of them found a single time. The ten largest clones represent roughly 20% of the sample.

V loses 4 bases, J loses 3 bases, and the germline ends lie 16 bases apart. As encoded in the germline V gene, CDR1 is SGHRS while CDR2 is YFSETQ. From its cysteine to its phenylalanine, the CDR3 spans 15 amino acids. Just CDR3 DNA is preserved here, 45 bases in frame from base 1. In light of the paper, this sample's time point label describes: baseline before first vaccination. Samples from vaccinated people were obtained from the UK trials COV001 and COV002, which included a single-blind randomized controlled phase 2/3 trial of AZD1222 (ChAdOx1 nCoV-19) in healthy adults. For TCRbeta chain sequencing, PBMC samples from trial participants were taken at day 0 and at day 28 after the second dose.

This sequence originates from an adult in good health. Sequenced material: peripheral blood, taken on day 0 of AZD1222 vaccination. The sequence links TRBV5-1 to TRBJ1-1, with TRBD1 perhaps the D gene, on 6 matching bases. The DNA sequence reads TGCGCCAGCAGCAGGGGGGGCGCGGAGGACACTGAAGCTTTCTTT. Its protein product is CASSRGGAEDTEAFF.